The clone carrying this T cell receptor (beta chain) showed up just a few times. Its cognate antigen is unknown. Patients with chemo-refractory metastatic non-small-cell lung cancer received focal radiation plus CTLA-4 blockade with ipilimumab. CDR3 length equals 12 residues. V gave up 6 bases and J gave up 6 bases; unmatched junction bases: 2. Germline values: CDR1 SNHLY, CDR2 FYNNEI. These data belong to a study of radiotherapy plus CTLA-4 blockade in lung cancer. Turning to the study itself: With roughly 30% of patients having disease control, objective responses were seen in roughly 19%.

Sequencing used immunoSEQ multiplex PCR; TCRdb keeps in-frame clones, though not all of them. The sample includes 81,000 or so clones, around 78% of them seen just once. General study points: TCR clones originating in tumors grew in number in blood after radiotherapy plus ipilimumab. Reports identified early blood T cell clone dynamics, with interferon-beta, as the best response predictor.

This clonotype originated in a human donor with non-small cell lung cancer whose response to radiotherapy plus ipilimumab could not be evaluated. Some clones in this sample may be carry-over from other donors' samples. The chain has TRBV2 and TRBJ1-5; TRBD1 matches at 7 bases. The input for sequencing was peripheral blood, taken from a patient treated with radiotherapy plus ipilimumab. CDR3 DNA sequence: TGTGCCAGCAGCCCAGGGGGTCAGCCCCAGCATTTT. Translated: CASSPGGQPQHF.